The clone carrying this TCR beta chain was seen a handful of times. Its specificity is not known. With duration under 3 months, ophthalmopathy was active: Clinical Activity Score at least 3, NOSPECS at least 4. Exclusion criteria comprised uncontrolled infection, other autoimmune disease, pregnancy or lactation. The sample originates from a study of T cells in Graves' hyperthyroidism and ophthalmopathy. Points from the study as a whole: Most expanded thyroid clonotypes above 0.001 also appeared in blood.

Amplification yielded TCR beta CDR3 regions, with RNA transcripts as the source. The HTBI primer set drove a first-round RT-PCR of the TCR CDR3. TCRdb re-called the multiplex PCR reads with MiXCR, one entry per CDR3 protein. Here the sample spans fewer than 350,000 distinct CDR3 sequences, about a sixth being singletons. Germline CDR1 MNHNS, CDR2 SASEGT. J lost 4 bases, V lost 8 bases, and 6 bases had no gene match. This CDR3 comprises 15 residues. Material: blood. This TCR came from a woman between 40 and 55 years old with Graves' ophthalmopathy. The V gene is TRBV6-1, the J gene TRBJ2-2, with 11 bases identical to TRBD2. The DNA for the CDR3 is TGTGCCAGCGGGGGTACTAGCGGGAGCACCGGGGAGCTGTTTTTT. Its protein product is CASGGTSGSTGELFF.